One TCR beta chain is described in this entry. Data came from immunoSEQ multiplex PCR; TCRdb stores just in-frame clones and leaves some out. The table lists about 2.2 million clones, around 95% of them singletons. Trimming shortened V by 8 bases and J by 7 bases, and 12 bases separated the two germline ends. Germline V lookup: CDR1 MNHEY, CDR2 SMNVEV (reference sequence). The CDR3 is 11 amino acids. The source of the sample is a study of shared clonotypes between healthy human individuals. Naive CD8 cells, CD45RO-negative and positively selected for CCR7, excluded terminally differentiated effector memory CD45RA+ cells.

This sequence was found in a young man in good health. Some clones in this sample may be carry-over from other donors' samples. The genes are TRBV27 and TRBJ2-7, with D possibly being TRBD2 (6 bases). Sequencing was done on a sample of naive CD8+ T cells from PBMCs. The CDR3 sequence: CASVHSGEQYF. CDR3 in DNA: TGTGCCAGCGTCCACAGCGGGGAGCAGTACTTC.